The T cell receptor beta chain described here comes from a study of blood T cell repertoires in COVID-19. Turning to the study itself: Both acute and convalescent COVID-19 samples were obtained from the United States, Italy and Spain. T cells, B-cell-depleted T cells, or PBMCs supplied cDNA or gDNA.

Authors' analysis steps: Reference gene primer amplification gave nucleated cell count estimates. Repertoires were generated with immunoSEQ multiplex PCR, while TCRdb's copy carries only in-frame clones and drops some. V and J calls plus clone size are reproduced from that table; the DNA served to infer D and trimming. The sample yields a few hundred thousand clones, roughly 84% seen once. It was during active infection that Seattle patients were enrolled and then longitudinally followed. Deletions cut 4 bases from V and 6 bases from J, with 10 bases between. This CDR3 contains 13 residues. Per the germline V gene, CDR1 is LGHDT and CDR2 is YNNKEL (reference sequence).

Specimen: peripheral blood. The V gene is TRBV3-1 (or the pseudogene TRBV3-2), the J gene TRBJ1-3; TRBD1 is a possible D gene (6 bases). The receptor comes from a person in their 70s with COVID-19, enrolled during active disease. The CDR3 sequence: CASSLTGLNTIYF. CDR3 nucleotides: TGTGCCAGCAGCCTGACAGGCTTAAACACCATATATTTT.